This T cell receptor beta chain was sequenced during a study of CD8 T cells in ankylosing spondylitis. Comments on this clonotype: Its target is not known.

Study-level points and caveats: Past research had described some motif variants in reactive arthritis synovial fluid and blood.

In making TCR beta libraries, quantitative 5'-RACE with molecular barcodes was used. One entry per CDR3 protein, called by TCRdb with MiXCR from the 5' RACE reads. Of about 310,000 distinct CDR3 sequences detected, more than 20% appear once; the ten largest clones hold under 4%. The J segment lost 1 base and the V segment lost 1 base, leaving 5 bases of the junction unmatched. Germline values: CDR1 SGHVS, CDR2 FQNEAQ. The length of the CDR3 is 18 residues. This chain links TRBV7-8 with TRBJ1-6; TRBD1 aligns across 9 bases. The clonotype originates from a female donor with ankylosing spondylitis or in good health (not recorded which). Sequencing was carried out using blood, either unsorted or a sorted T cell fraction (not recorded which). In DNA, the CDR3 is TGTGCCAGCAGCTTAGTGTGGGACAGGGCGTCCTATAATTCACCCCTCCACTTT. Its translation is CASSLVWDRASYNSPLHF.